The present T cell receptor beta chain was sequenced within a study of shared clonotypes between healthy human individuals. The donor population consisted of healthy HIV-negative adults with no recent acute infections or vaccinations. Assay execution took place at the deep level. Clones were read by immunoSEQ multiplex PCR, and TCRdb kept only the in-frame ones, dropping some. This table holds approximately 2,300,000 clones, 85% to 95% found once. The V gene end was trimmed by 8 bases and the J gene end by 9 bases; junction bases not matched to a gene: 16. This CDR3 comprises 15 residues. Germline V gene lookup returns CDR1 MDHEN and CDR2 SYDVKM.

The chain recombines TRBV28 with TRBJ2-7, with TRBD1 matching 10 bases. What was sequenced was naive CD4+ T cells from PBMCs. Subset reported: CD45RA+ positively selected. This sequence was found in a young man in good health. Some clones in this sample may be carry-over from other donors' samples. The CDR3 bases are TGTGCCAGCGCCACACCGGGACAGGGGCGCGTTTGGCAGTACTTC. Translation gives CASATPGQGRVWQYF.